These 25 T cell receptor beta chains were sequenced from one sample in a study of HIV-infected patients and healthy controls (dated by TCRdb to the mid-2010s). Libraries were built with 5' RACE. TCRdb records Illumina MiSeq as the sequencer. Starting from the raw public reads, TCRdb applied fastp trimming at Q25, assembled clones with MiXCR and retained in-frame beta chains. For every CDR3 protein sequence, its rows merge into one entry that carries the most common genes and DNA. Present in this sample are tens of thousands of distinct CDR3 sequences, roughly 19% of which were seen just once. The ten largest clonotypes hold about 1.5% of the sample. Sequencing was done on a sample of CD4+ T cells from blood. The receptors stem from a human donor in good health.

This clonotype came up many times. The chain couples TRBV2 to TRBJ2-1; 8 bases are a match to TRBD2. The germline V gene has CDR1 SNHLY and CDR2 FYNNEI. The length of the CDR3 is 15 residues. V was clipped by 6 bases and J by 0 bases; unmatched bases: 4. The CDR3 spells CASSPGTSSYNEQFF. In DNA form, the CDR3 reads TGTGCCAGCAGCCCCGGGACTAGCTCCTACAATGAGCAGTTCTTC.

The CDR3 spells CASRNRDRRTEAFF. DNA for the CDR3: TGTGCCAGCAGGAACAGGGACAGAAGGACTGAAGCTTTCTTT. This chain links TRBV6-5 with TRBJ1-1; 7 bases are a match to TRBD1. This CDR3 spans 14 amino acids. J was trimmed by 5 bases and V by 6 bases; bases with no gene match: 9. CDR1 is MNHEY, CDR2 SVGAGI, per germline.

By share, this clonotype ranks as medium-sized. The chain combines TRBV18 with TRBJ2-3; no clear D gene. Germline CDR1 reads KGHSH; CDR2 reads LQKENI. V lost 2 bases to trimming and J lost 2 bases, with 8 bases between them. The CDR3 contains 14 residues. The DNA of the CDR3 is TGTGCCAGCTCACCAATGGTTAACACAGATACGCAGTATTTT. It yields the protein CASSPMVNTDTQYF.

This chain uses TRBV7-2 with TRBJ2-5, with D perhaps matching TRBD2 (5 bases). Trimming removed 5 bases at V and 4 bases at J, with 17 bases between. Per the germline V gene, CDR1 is SGHTA and CDR2 is FQGNSA. The CDR3 is made up of 15 amino acids. The CDR3 reads CASSKSPRVSETQYF. The CDR3 DNA reads as TGTGCCAGCAGCAAATCGCCGAGGGTGTCAGAGACCCAGTACTTC.

The CDR3 loop is CASTQGVGNIQYF. The CDR3 DNA follows: TGTGCCAGCACCCAGGGGGTTGGAAACATTCAGTACTTC. This sequence joins TRBV6-6 and TRBJ2-4, with 7 bases identical to TRBD1. With V trimmed by 7 bases and J by 6 bases, 6 bases remained unmatched. Germline assignment: CDR1 MNHNY and CDR2 SVGAGI (reference sequence). This CDR3 comprises 13 residues.

This clonotype was counted ten times or more. The chain combines TRBV20-1 with TRBJ2-7; 14 nucleotides match TRBD2. Germline lookup yields CDR1 DFQATT and CDR2 SNEGSKA (reference sequence). There are 14 residues in the CDR3. With V trimmed by 7 bases and J by 6 bases, 8 bases remained unmatched. The CDR3 protein is CSVRRGLAGGEQYF. The CDR3 nucleotides read TGCAGTGTACGACGCGGACTAGCGGGAGGCGAGCAGTACTTC.

The V call is TRBV7-2, the J call TRBJ1-1, with a tentative D call TRBD1 (5 bases). This CDR3 spans 15 amino acids. With 2 bases removed from V and 5 bases from J, the gap between germline ends came to 15 bases. In germline, CDR1 is SGHTA, CDR2 FQGNSA. This CDR3 reads CASSLSPGQGTEAFF. DNA of the CDR3: TGTGCCAGCAGCTTAAGCCCGGGGCAGGGTACTGAAGCTTTCTTT. Based on the CDR3 plus reference TRBV7-2 and TRBJ1-1, the full variable domain is GAGVSQSPSNKVTEKGKDVELRCDPISGHTALYWYRQSLGQGLEFLIYFQGNSAPDKSGLPSDRFSAERTGGSVSTLTIQRTQQEDSAVYLCASSLSPGQGTEAFFGQGTRLTVV.

This clonotype has at least ten counts. J is TRBJ2-7 and V is TRBV5-1; TRBD1 aligns across 8 bases. V lost 1 base, J lost 4 bases, and 10 bases stayed unmatched. CDR1 and CDR2 (germline): SGHRS, YFSETQ. This CDR3 has 16 residues. CDR3 amino acids: CASSLSFGQGSYEQYF. CDR3 DNA sequence: TGCGCCAGCAGCTTGAGTTTCGGACAGGGCTCATACGAGCAGTACTTC.

This clonotype was seen more than once but under ten times. The V gene is TRBV7-9, the J gene TRBJ1-1; no clear D. The germline V and J ends were trimmed by 1 base and 4 bases, with 7 bases remaining between them. The CDR3 sequence is 13 residues long. Germline CDR1 reads SEHNR; CDR2 reads FQNEAQ (reference sequence). The CDR3 DNA follows: TGTGCCAGCAGCTTAGGTGGGCCCACTGAAGCTTTCTTT. Its protein product is CASSLGGPTEAFF.

The genes are TRBV7-9 and TRBJ2-7; 7 bases match TRBD1. The V segment lost 4 bases and the J segment 6 bases; nucleotides outside the gene matches: 9. The length of the CDR3 is 14 residues. Germline V gene sequence: CDR1 SEHNR, CDR2 FQNEAQ (reference sequence). CDR3 in amino acids: CASSSSGTDSEQYF. DNA for the CDR3: TGTGCCAGCAGCTCCTCCGGGACAGACTCCGAGCAGTACTTC.

The J gene is TRBJ2-3, the V gene TRBV5-1, with 8 bases aligning to TRBD2. Losses at the gene ends were 4 bases for V and 6 bases for J; bases not matched to a gene: 4. CDR1 is SGHRS, CDR2 YFSETQ, per germline. The CDR3 runs 13 residues. In DNA, the CDR3 is TGCGCCAGCAGCAGCGGGGGCGGGGATACGCAGTATTTT. Its protein product is CASSSGGGDTQYF.

This clonotype was seen only a few times. The CDR3 DNA is TGTGCCAGTAGTACAGGGGGGGGTTGGGATCAGCCCCAGCATTTT. It codes for CASSTGGGWDQPQHF. V gene TRBV19 combines with J gene TRBJ1-5; TRBD1 aligns across 7 bases. Germline V gives CDR1 LNHDA, CDR2 SQIVND (reference sequence). The CDR3 sequence is 15 residues long. V lost 4 bases to trimming and J lost 5 bases; unmatched junction nucleotides: 8.

V usage is TRBV5-5 and J usage is TRBJ2-3; no firm D call. The CDR3 sequence is 14 residues long. V was pared by 0 bases and J by 0 bases, with 5 bases between. CDR1 SGHKS and CDR2 YYEKEE come from the germline V gene (reference sequence). DNA of the CDR3: TGTGCCAGCAGCTTGGGGCCAAGCACAGATACGCAGTATTTT. This gives the protein CASSLGPSTDTQYF.

This clonotype has more than one count but fewer than ten. The J gene is TRBJ1-1, the V gene TRBV7-6; unclear D gene. The germline V gene has CDR1 SGHVS and CDR2 FNYEAQ. The CDR3 runs 16 residues. The germline V and J ends were trimmed by 1 base and 1 base, with 13 bases remaining between them. The CDR3 spells CASSLGPQTWNTEAFF. The CDR3 coding sequence is TGTGCCAGCAGCTTAGGCCCTCAAACCTGGAACACTGAAGCTTTCTTT.

In this sample, this clonotype turned up a few times. The chain links TRBV14 to TRBJ1-1, with D unclear. The CDR3 extends over 13 amino acids. The germline V gene has CDR1 SGHDN and CDR2 FVKESK. Trimming shortened V by 0 bases and J by 4 bases, and 6 bases separated the two germline ends. CDR3 in DNA: TGTGCCAGCAGCCAAGATCGAAGCACTGAAGCTTTCTTT. Its protein product is CASSQDRSTEAFF.

This clonotype was found many times. The chain recombines TRBV7-2 with TRBJ2-7; D unresolved. The CDR3 consists of 14 residues. Germline CDR1 and CDR2: SGHTA and FQGNSA. The V end was cut by 0 bases, the J end by 0 bases, with 6 bases between. As DNA, the CDR3 is TGTGCCAGCAGCTTAGCCTGGAGCTCCTACGAGCAGTACTTC. This translates into CASSLAWSSYEQYF.

This clonotype has at least ten counts. The rearrangement joins TRBV27 to TRBJ1-6; D remains ambiguous. The CDR3 spans 14 residues. The germline V and J ends were trimmed by 3 bases and 14 bases, with 17 bases remaining between them. Germline V gene sequence: CDR1 MNHEY, CDR2 SMNVEV (reference sequence). The CDR3, as DNA: TGTGCCAGCAGTTTCCATCATTACGGGATCGCCCTCCACTTT. Its translation is CASSFHHYGIALHF.

This clonotype was counted ten times or more. The gene calls are TRBV6-2 or TRBV6-3 and TRBJ1-2, with TRBD1 matching 8 bases. CDR3 size: 14 residues. Germline values: CDR1 MNHEY, CDR2 SVGEGT. Trimming removed 7 bases from V and 8 bases from J; junction bases left unmatched: 12. CDR3 coding DNA: TGTGCCAGCACCCCACGCGGGACAGGTGACGGCTACACCTTC. It encodes CASTPRGTGDGYTF.

For this clonotype: A read error may explain this, as a much larger clone is one base away. The rearrangement joins TRBV2 to TRBJ2-3; the D gene is possibly TRBD1 (6 bases). Judging by the DNA end, TRBJ1-5 fits better; the J call may be wrong. The germline V gene has CDR1 SNHLY and CDR2 FYNNEI. The CDR3 is 15 residues long. For the CDR3, the DNA is TGTGCCAGCAGTGGTAGACTAGCGAGGACAGATACGCAGCATTTT. Its translation: CASSGRLARTDTQHF.

This clonotype was recorded a few times. V and J are TRBV4-2 and TRBJ1-2; 8 positions agree with TRBD1. The CDR3 extends over 18 amino acids. V lost 4 bases to trimming and J lost 8 bases; unmatched junction nucleotides: 21. Germline-derived CDR1 and CDR2 are LGHNA and YNFKEQ. Here the CDR3 reads CASSPQADPTGEMGGYTF. Here the CDR3 DNA reads TGTGCCAGCAGCCCACAAGCTGACCCGACAGGGGAAATGGGCGGCTACACCTTC.

This clonotype was seen a handful of times. The rearrangement joins TRBV19 to TRBJ1-4; D uncertain. With 6 bases removed from V and 3 bases from J, the gap between germline ends came to 8 bases. The CDR3 covers 13 residues. Per the germline V gene, CDR1 is LNHDA and CDR2 is SQIVND (reference sequence). In DNA form, the CDR3 reads TGTGCCAGTAGAGTCCGATCTAATGAAAAACTGTTTTTT. This codes for CASRVRSNEKLFF.

The J gene is TRBJ2-5, the V gene TRBV6-5; no definite D call. CDR3 length equals 13 residues. Germline V gene lookup returns CDR1 MNHEY and CDR2 SVGAGI. Deletions cut 1 base from V and 5 bases from J, with 8 bases between. Here the CDR3 reads CASSYLAGETQYF. The DNA for the CDR3 is TGTGCCAGCAGTTACTTGGCCGGGGAGACCCAGTACTTC.

There are many counts of this clonotype. The chain is built from TRBV20-1 and TRBJ1-1, with 7 bases that match TRBD1. Trimming removed 3 bases from V and 11 bases from J; junction bases left unmatched: 9. Germline CDR1 DFQATT, CDR2 SNEGSKA (reference sequence). This CDR3 spans 12 amino acids. The CDR3 loop is CSASPARGYAFF. CDR3 bases: TGCAGTGCTAGTCCGGCCAGGGGGTATGCTTTCTTT.

V gene TRBV30 combines with J gene TRBJ2-3; 8 nucleotides align to TRBD2. Trimming at V came to 2 bases and at J to 0 bases, leaving 7 bases not matched to a gene. CDR3 length equals 16 residues. CDR1 is GTSNPN and CDR2 is SVGIG in the germline V gene (reference sequence). This CDR3 reads CAWSRRLASSTDTQYF. In nucleotides, the CDR3 is TGTGCCTGGAGTCGGAGACTAGCGTCTAGCACAGATACGCAGTATTTT.

The table lists this clonotype with a few counts. This chain uses TRBV11-2 with TRBJ2-1, with TRBD1 as a possible D gene (5 bases). V lost 5 bases and J lost 7, with 15 bases in between. The CDR3 length is 14 residues. The germline V gene has CDR1 SGHAT and CDR2 FQNNGV. DNA for the CDR3: TGTGCCAGCAGCCCTGGTCCTAAGGGGAATGAGCAGTTCTTC. It is translated as CASSPGPKGNEQFF.